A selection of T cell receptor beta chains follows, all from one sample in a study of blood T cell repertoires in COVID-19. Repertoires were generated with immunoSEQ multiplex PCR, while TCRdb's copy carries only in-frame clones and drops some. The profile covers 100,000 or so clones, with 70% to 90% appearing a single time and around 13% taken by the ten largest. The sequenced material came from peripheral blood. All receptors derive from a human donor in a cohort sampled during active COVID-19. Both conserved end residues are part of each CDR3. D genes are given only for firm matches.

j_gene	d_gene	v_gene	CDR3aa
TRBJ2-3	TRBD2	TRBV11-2	CASKRGGQYDTQYF
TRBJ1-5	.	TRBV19	CASSIIDSFNQPQHF
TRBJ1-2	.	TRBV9	CASSPDGGDYGYTF
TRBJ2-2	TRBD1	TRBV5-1	CASSPSDRPNTGELFF
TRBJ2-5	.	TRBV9	CASSRDNQETQYF
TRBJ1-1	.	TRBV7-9	CASSLSPRNTEAFF
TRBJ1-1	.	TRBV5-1	CASSRQYNTEAFF
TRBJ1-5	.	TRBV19	CASSIEGRAQPQHF
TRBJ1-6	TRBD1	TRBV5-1	CASSPKPHGTGSRSPLHF
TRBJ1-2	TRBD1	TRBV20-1	CSASRVPGQLNYGYTF
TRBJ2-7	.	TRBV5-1	CASSLLGGSYEQYF
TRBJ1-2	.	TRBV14	CASSQDHRGFNYGYTF
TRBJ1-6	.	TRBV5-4	CASSLVRGKGSPLHF
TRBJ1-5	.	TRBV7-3	CATPPGREGEPQHF
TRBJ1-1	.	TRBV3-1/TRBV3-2	CASSQVGYSGVNTEAFF
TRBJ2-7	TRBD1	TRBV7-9	CASSFWTGLSTYEQYF
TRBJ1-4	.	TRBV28	CASSLVRQGTEKLFF
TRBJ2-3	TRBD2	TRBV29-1	CSARRGGATDTQYF
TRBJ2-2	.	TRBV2	CASRAGETGELFF
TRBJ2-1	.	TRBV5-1	CASSSRTRQGISEQFF
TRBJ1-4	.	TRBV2	CASSELGSIEKLFF
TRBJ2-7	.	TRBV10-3	CAISAGYEQYF
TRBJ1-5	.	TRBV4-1	CASSQSLVSGRPQHF
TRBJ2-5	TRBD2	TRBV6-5	CASRGGGALQETQYF
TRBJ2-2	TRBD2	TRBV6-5	CASRLAGSTGELFF
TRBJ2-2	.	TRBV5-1	CASSLILRTGELFF
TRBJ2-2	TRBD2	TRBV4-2	CASSQAGTSRNTGELFF
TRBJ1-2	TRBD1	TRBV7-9	CASSSPGTDGYTF
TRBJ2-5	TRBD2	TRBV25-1	CASSRLAGGNQETQYF